The 18 T cell receptor beta chains below were found in one sample sequenced in a study of PD-1 blockade in classical Hodgkin lymphoma. Sample time point: cycle 4 day 1 (C4D1), after 6 weeks of nivolumab. Each of the patients experienced relapse following autologous stem cell transplantation, and their brentuximab vedotin exposure differed. The repertoire was sequenced with immunoSEQ multiplex PCR; TCRdb's copy has only in-frame clones and lacks some. The sample has about 22,000 clones, 70% to 80% seen once. This specimen was peripheral blood mononuclear cells (PBMCs), taken before the fourth cycle of nivolumab. These receptors were obtained from a human donor with classical Hodgkin lymphoma.

The chain uses TRBV30 and TRBJ1-3; D ambiguous. Germline V gene sequence: CDR1 GTSNPN, CDR2 SVGIG (reference sequence). Trimming stripped 4 bases from V and 0 bases from J, with 7 bases between. The CDR3 is 13 residues long. CDR3 sequence reads: CAWIRASGNTIYF. CDR3 bases: TGTGCCTGGATTCGTGCCTCTGGAAACACCATATATTTT.

V is TRBV15 and J is TRBJ2-2, with D perhaps TRBD1 (5 bases). CDR1 LNHNV and CDR2 YYDKDF come from the germline V gene (reference sequence). This CDR3 region has 12 residues. The germline V and J ends were trimmed by 11 bases and 6 bases, with 13 bases remaining between them. The CDR3 here is CAAGQGAGELFF. The CDR3 nucleotides read TGTGCCGCCGGGCAGGGCGCCGGGGAGCTGTTTTTT.

The chain uses TRBV19 and TRBJ2-7; D is uncertain. Germline loops: CDR1 LNHDA, CDR2 SQIVND (reference sequence). There are 14 residues in the CDR3. Trimming shortened V by 10 bases and J by 9 bases, and 25 bases separated the two germline ends. In DNA form, the CDR3 reads TGTGCCACCCGAGGTGGAGTGCCCCCCCAGGTGCAGTACTTC. Amino acid sequence: CATRGGVPPQVQYF. Full variable domain (missing parts from reference TRBV19 and TRBJ2-7): DGGITQSPKYLFRKEGQNVTLSCEQNLNHDAMYWYRQDPGQGLRLIYYSQIVNDFQKGDIAEGYSVSREKKESFPLTVTSAQKNPTAFYLCATRGGVPPQVQYFGPGTRLTVT.

The table lists this clone with a few counts. The chain links TRBV7-9 to TRBJ2-5, with D possibly TRBD2 on 5 matching bases. Trimming took off 2 bases at V and 1 base at J, with 14 bases between the two ends. The CDR3 length is 16 residues. In germline, CDR1 is SEHNR, CDR2 FQNEAQ (reference sequence). The CDR3 here is CASSLPGSPVQETQYF. In nucleotides, the CDR3 is TGTGCCAGCAGCTTACCGGGGAGCCCCGTCCAAGAGACCCAGTACTTC. Full variable domain (remainder filled in from reference TRBV7-9 and TRBJ2-5): DTGVSQNPRHKITKRGQNVTFRCDPISEHNRLYWYRQTLGQGPEFLTYFQNEAQLEKSRLLSDRFSAERPKGSFSTLEIQRTEQGDSAMYLCASSLPGSPVQETQYFGPGTRLLVL.

This chain links TRBV2 with TRBJ2-3; 8 bases are a match to TRBD1. The CDR3 is 14 residues long. Germline V gene data show CDR1 as SNHLY and CDR2 as FYNNEI. V was pared by 8 bases and J by 1 base, with 5 bases of the junction left unmatched. The DNA of the CDR3 is TGTGCCAGCGGACAGGGTTTCCGCACAGATACGCAGTATTTT. It translates to CASGQGFRTDTQYF.

The chain is built from TRBV7-8 and TRBJ2-1; perhaps D is TRBD1 or TRBD2 (5 bases each). The V gene's germline CDR1 is SGHVS and CDR2 FQNEAQ. The length of the CDR3 is 16 residues. Trimming left V 5 bases short and J 5 bases short, with 19 bases between. CDR3 loop: CASSTSARGPNNEQFF. The CDR3 DNA follows: TGTGCCAGCAGCACATCCGCCCGGGGCCCGAACAATGAGCAGTTCTTC.

The V gene is TRBV14, the J gene TRBJ2-1, with 8 positions matching TRBD2. This CDR3 has 16 amino acids. CDR1 is SGHDN, CDR2 FVKESK, per germline. V lost 0 bases, J lost 8 bases, and 9 bases stayed unmatched. CDR3 nucleotides: TGTGCCAGCAGCCAAGATAGTGCTAGCGGGTGGTATGAGCAGTTCTTC. Encoded protein: CASSQDSASGWYEQFF.

The gene calls are TRBV29-1 and TRBJ2-2; 9 bases agree with TRBD1. From germline, CDR1 is SQVTM and CDR2 ANQGSEA. The CDR3 runs 14 residues. V lost 6 bases and J lost 1; bases outside the gene matches: 3. CDR3 region: CSVDRGGNTGELFF. In DNA, the CDR3 is TGCAGCGTCGACAGGGGGGGGAACACCGGGGAGCTGTTTTTT.

Here the CDR3 DNA reads TGTGCCAGCAGCCCCTCCACTGGGGCTAGCACAGATACGCAGTATTTT. Translated, it gives CASSPSTGASTDTQYF. This sequence joins TRBV28 and TRBJ2-3; TRBD1 is a possible D gene (5 bases). Germline CDR1 is MDHEN and CDR2 is SYDVKM. V was shortened by 6 bases and J by 0 bases, with 16 bases between the two germline ends. CDR3 length: 16 residues.

The chain carries TRBV21-1 and TRBJ2-7; the DNA was not used to check the table's D call, TRBD2. TRBV21-1 is termed a pseudogene. This CDR3 contains 15 residues. The CDR3 spells CASSMGLAGVDEQYF. The DNA for the CDR3 is TGTGCCAGCAGCATGGGACTAGCGGGAGTTGACGAGCAGTACTTC.

The CDR3 DNA is TGTGCCAGCAGCTTGTTCCGGGACAGGGCCACCTACGAGCAGTACTTC. The encoded protein is CASSLFRDRATYEQYF. V usage is TRBV7-2 and J usage is TRBJ2-7; 9 bases are a match to TRBD1. The length of the CDR3 is 16 residues. Trimming cost V 3 bases and J 2 bases; bases outside gene matches: 8. Per the germline V gene, CDR1 is SGHTA and CDR2 is FQGNSA.

The genes are TRBV5-1 and TRBJ1-1, with 8 bases identical to TRBD1. CDR1 is SGHRS, CDR2 YFSETQ, per germline. Unmatched junction bases numbered 5, after V lost 3 bases and J lost 7 bases. The CDR3 has 13 residues. For the CDR3, the DNA is TGCGCCAGCAGCTACGGACAGGGCCGTGAAGCTTTCTTT. Amino acid sequence: CASSYGQGREAFF.

This sequence joins TRBV10-3 and TRBJ2-3; 12 bases are shared with TRBD2. This CDR3 comprises 19 residues. Germline V gene lookup returns CDR1 ENHRY and CDR2 SYGVKD. The J segment lost 4 bases and the V segment lost 0 bases, leaving 11 bases of the junction unmatched. CDR3 nucleotide sequence: TGTGCCATCAGTGAGTCCGCTCCTAGACTAGCGGGAGTTTCAGATACGCAGTATTTT. Encoded protein: CAISESAPRLAGVSDTQYF.

The CDR3 loop is CAISGTGTPNEKLFF. In DNA, the CDR3 is TGTGCCATCAGTGGGACCGGGACACCCAATGAAAAACTGTTTTTT. The genes are TRBV10-3 and TRBJ1-4, with D possibly being TRBD1 (6 bases). V lost 4 bases, J lost 5 bases, and 14 bases lay in between. The CDR3 is made up of 15 amino acids. Germline lookup yields CDR1 ENHRY and CDR2 SYGVKD.

The chain has TRBV28 and TRBJ2-7; 7 nucleotides line up with TRBD2. The CDR3 is made up of 16 amino acids. With 1 base clipped from V and 6 bases from J, the junction kept 12 bases outside the gene matches. Germline lookup yields CDR1 MDHEN and CDR2 SYDVKM. The CDR3: CASSLFVSSSGGEQYF. In DNA form, the CDR3 reads TGTGCCAGCAGTTTATTCGTATCGTCTAGCGGAGGCGAGCAGTACTTC.

This chain joins TRBV6-6 and TRBJ2-2; 11 bases agree with TRBD2. The CDR3 has 15 amino acids. Trimming cost V 8 bases and J 10 bases; bases outside gene matches: 12. From germline, CDR1 is MNHNY and CDR2 SVGAGI (reference sequence). The CDR3 spells CASGLAGGGPSELFF. Written as DNA, the CDR3 is TGTGCCAGCGGCCTAGCGGGAGGTGGACCTTCGGAGCTGTTTTTT.

This chain uses TRBV10-3 with TRBJ1-2; 8 positions match TRBD1. There are 15 residues in the CDR3. Germline CDR1 is ENHRY and CDR2 is SYGVKD. Losses at the gene ends were 3 bases for V and 5 bases for J; bases not matched to a gene: 8. The CDR3 loop is CAISDERTGYYGYTF. The CDR3 bases are TGTGCCATCAGTGACGAACGGACAGGGTATTATGGCTACACCTTC.

Concerning this clone itself: Other DNA sequences in this specimen translate into the identical CDR3. The chain uses TRBV28 and TRBJ1-1; no reliable D call. Between the trimmed V and J ends, which lost 6 bases and 3 bases, there was a span of 14 bases. The germline V gene has CDR1 MDHEN and CDR2 SYDVKM. There are 14 residues in the CDR3. The CDR3 DNA reads TGTGCCAGCAGGCATCCGAGGTTGGACACTGAAGCTTTCTTT. Its translation is CASRHPRLDTEAFF.